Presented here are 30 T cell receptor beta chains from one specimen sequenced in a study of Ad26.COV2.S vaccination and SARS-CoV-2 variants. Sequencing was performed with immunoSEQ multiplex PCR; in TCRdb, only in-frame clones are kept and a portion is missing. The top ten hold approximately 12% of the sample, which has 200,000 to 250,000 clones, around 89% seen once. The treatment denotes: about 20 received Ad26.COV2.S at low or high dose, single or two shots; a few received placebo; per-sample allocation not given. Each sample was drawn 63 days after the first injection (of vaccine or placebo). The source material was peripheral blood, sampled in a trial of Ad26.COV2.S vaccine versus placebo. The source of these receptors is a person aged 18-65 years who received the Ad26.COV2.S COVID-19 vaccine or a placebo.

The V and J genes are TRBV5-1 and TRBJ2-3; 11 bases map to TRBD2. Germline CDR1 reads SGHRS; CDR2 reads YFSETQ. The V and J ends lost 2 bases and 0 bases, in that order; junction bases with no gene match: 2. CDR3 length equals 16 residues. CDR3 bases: TGCGCCAGCAGCTTCCTAGCGGGGGGAAGCACAGATACGCAGTATTTT. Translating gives CASSFLAGGSTDTQYF.

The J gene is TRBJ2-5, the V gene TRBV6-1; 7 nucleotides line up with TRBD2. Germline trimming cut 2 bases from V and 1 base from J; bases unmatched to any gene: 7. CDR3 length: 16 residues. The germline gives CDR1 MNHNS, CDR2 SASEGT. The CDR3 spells CASSELGGSTQETQYF. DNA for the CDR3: TGTGCCAGCAGTGAACTTGGCGGGAGTACCCAAGAGACCCAGTACTTC.

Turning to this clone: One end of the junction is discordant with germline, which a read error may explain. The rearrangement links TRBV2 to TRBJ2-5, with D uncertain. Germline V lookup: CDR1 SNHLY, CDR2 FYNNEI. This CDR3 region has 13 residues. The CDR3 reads CASSEEVQGTQYF. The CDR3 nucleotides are TGTGCCAGCAGTGAAGAGGTTCAAGGGACCCAGTACTTC.

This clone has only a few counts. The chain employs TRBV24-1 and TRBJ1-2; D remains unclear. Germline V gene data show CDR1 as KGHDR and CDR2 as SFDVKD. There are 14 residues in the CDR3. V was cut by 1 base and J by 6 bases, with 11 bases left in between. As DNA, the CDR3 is TGTGCCACCAGTGATTTATCGGGGAGGGATGGCTACACCTTC. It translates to CATSDLSGRDGYTF.

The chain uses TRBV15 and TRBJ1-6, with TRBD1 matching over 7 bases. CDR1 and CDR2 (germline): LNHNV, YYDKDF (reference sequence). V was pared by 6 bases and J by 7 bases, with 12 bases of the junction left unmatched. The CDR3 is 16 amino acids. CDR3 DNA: TGTGCCACCAGAGATGGGGAGACAGGGTTCAATTCACCCCTCCACTTT. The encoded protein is CATRDGETGFNSPLHF.

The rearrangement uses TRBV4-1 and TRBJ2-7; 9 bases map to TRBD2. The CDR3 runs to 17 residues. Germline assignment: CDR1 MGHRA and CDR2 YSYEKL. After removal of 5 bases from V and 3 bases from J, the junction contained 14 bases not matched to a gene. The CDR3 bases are TGCGCCAGCAGCTTTAGGGACTTGGCGGGAGGGTACTACGAGCAGTACTTC. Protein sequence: CASSFRDLAGGYYEQYF.

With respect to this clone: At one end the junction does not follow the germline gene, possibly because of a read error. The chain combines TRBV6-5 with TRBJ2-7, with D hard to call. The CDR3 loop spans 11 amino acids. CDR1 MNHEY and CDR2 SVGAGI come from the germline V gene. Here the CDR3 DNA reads TGCACCAATAATAGAAGGTTGGAGCAGTACTTC. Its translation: CTNNRRLEQYF.

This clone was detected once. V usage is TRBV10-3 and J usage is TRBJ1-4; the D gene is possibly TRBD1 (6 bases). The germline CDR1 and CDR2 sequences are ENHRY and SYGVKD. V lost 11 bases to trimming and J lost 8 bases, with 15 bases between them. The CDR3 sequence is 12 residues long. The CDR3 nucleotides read TGTGCCCCAAAGGGGGAGAGGGAAAAACTGTTTTTT. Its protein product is CAPKGEREKLFF.

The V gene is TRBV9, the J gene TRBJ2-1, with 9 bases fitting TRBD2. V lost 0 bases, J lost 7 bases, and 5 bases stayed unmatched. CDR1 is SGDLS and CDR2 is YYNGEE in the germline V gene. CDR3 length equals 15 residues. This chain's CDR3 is CASSVVSSGTNEQFF. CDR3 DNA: TGTGCCAGCAGCGTAGTATCTAGCGGGACGAATGAGCAGTTCTTC.

In nucleotides, the CDR3 is TGTGCCATCAGTGAGTCTGGACAGGTGCGGACCGGGGAGCTGTTTTTT. Amino acid sequence: CAISESGQVRTGELFF. This chain uses TRBV10-3 with TRBJ2-2, with TRBD1 identical over 7 bases. V dropped 0 bases and J dropped 5; count of bases not matched to a gene: 6. Germline V gene data show CDR1 as ENHRY and CDR2 as SYGVKD. The CDR3 loop spans 16 amino acids.

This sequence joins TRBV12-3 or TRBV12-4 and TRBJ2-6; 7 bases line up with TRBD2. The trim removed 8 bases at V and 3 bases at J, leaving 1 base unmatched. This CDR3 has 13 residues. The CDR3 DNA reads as TGTGCCAGCGGGAGGGATGGGGCCAACGTCCTGACTTTC. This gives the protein CASGRDGANVLTF.

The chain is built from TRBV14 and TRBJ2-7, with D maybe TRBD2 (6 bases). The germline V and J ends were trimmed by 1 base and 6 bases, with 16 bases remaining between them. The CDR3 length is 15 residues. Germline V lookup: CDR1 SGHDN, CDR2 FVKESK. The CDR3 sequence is CASSQVWKGGTEQYF. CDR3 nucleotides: TGTGCCAGCAGCCAAGTATGGAAGGGCGGGACCGAGCAGTACTTC.

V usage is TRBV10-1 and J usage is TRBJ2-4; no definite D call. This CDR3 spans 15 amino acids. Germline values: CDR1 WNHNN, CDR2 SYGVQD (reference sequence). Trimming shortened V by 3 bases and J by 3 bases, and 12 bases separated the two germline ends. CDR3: CASSDGSSGKNIQYF. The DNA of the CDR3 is TGCGCCAGCAGTGACGGGTCGTCCGGCAAAAACATTCAGTACTTC.

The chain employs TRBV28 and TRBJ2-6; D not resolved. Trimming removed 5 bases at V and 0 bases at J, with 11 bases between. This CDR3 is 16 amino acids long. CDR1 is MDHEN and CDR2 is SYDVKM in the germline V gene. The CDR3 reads CASSAPSVSGANVLTF. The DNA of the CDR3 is TGTGCCAGCAGTGCCCCGTCCGTCTCTGGGGCCAACGTCCTGACTTTC. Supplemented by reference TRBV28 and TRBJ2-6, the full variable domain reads DVKVTQSSRYLVKRTGEKVFLECVQDMDHENMFWYRQDPGLGLRLIYFSYDVKMKEKGDIPEGYSVSREKKERFSLILESASTNQTSMYLCASSAPSVSGANVLTFGAGSRLTVL.

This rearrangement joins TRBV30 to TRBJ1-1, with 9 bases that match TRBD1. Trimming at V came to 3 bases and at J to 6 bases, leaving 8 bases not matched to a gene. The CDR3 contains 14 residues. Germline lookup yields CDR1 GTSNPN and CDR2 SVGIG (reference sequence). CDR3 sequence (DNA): TGTGCCTGGAGGGGACAGGGCCCAATCGCTGAAGCTTTCTTT. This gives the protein CAWRGQGPIAEAFF.

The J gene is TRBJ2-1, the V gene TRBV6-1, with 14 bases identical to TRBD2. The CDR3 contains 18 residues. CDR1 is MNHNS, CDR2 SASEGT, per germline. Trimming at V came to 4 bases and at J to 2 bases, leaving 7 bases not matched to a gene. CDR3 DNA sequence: TGTGCCAGCAGTGGACCGGGACTAGCGGGAGTAACCTACAATGAGCAGTTCTTC. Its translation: CASSGPGLAGVTYNEQFF.

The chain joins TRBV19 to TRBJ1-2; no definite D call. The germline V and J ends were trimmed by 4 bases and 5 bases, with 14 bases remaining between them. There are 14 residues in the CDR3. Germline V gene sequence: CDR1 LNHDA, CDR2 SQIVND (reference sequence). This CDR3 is CASSKGQAPYGYTF. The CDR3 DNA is TGTGCCAGTAGTAAGGGCCAGGCCCCTTATGGCTACACCTTC.

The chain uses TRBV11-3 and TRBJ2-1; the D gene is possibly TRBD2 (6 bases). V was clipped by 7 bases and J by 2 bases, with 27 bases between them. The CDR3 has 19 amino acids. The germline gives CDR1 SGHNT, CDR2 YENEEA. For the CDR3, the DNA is TGTGCCAGCACCTTGTTCCGGCTAGCGCAAACCGAGACCTACAATGAGCAGTTCTTC. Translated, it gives CASTLFRLAQTETYNEQFF.

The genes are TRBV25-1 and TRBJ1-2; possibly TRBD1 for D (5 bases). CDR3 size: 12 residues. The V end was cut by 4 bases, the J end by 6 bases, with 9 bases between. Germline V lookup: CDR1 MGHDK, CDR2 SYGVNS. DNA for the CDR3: TGTGCCAGCAGTGGTGAGGGGAATGGCTACACCTTC. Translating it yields CASSGEGNGYTF.

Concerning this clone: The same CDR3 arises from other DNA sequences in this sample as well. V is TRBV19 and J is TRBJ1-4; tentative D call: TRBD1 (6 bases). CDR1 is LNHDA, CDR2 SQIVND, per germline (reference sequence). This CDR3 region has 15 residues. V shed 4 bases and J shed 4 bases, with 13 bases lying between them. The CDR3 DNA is TGTGCCAGTAGTAGCCCTAGGGGGAATAATGAAAAACTGTTTTTT. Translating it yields CASSSPRGNNEKLFF.

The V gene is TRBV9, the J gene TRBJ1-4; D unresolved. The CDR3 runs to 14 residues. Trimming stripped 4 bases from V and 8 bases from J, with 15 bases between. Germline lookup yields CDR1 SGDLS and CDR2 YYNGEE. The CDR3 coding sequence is TGTGCCAGCAGCCACAGCCTTGCAGAAGAAAAACTGTTTTTT. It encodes CASSHSLAEEKLFF.

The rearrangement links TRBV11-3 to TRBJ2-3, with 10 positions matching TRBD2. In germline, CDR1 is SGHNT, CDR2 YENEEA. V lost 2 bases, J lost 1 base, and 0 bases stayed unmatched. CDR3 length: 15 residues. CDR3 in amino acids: CASSLLAGGTDTQYF. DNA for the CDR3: TGTGCCAGCAGCTTACTAGCGGGGGGCACAGATACGCAGTATTTT.

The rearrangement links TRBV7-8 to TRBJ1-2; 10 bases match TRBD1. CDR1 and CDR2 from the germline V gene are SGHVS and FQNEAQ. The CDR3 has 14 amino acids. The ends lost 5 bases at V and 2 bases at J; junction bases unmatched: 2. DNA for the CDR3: TGTGCCAGCAGCCAGGGACAGGGGAACTATGGCTACACCTTC. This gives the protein CASSQGQGNYGYTF.

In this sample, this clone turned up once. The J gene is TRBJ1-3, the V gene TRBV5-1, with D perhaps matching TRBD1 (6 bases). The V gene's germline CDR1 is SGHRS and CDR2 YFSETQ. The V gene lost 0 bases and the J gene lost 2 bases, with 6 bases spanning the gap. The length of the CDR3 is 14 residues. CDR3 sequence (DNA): TGCGCCAGCAGCTTGGCAGGGGCTGGAAACACCATATATTTT. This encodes CASSLAGAGNTIYF.

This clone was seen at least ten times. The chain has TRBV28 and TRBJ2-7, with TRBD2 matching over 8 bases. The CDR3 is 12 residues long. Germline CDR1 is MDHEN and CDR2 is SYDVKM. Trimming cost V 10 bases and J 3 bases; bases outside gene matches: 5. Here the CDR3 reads CATLGTSYEQYF. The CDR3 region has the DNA TGTGCCACCCTCGGGACTAGCTACGAGCAGTACTTC.

The CDR3 protein is CASSQVGGTEAFF. CDR3 in DNA: TGCGCCAGCAGCCAAGTCGGGGGGACTGAAGCTTTCTTT. The chain couples TRBV4-3 to TRBJ1-1, with D maybe TRBD1 (5 bases). Germline values: CDR1 LGHNA, CDR2 YSLEER. The CDR3 totals 13 residues. The V and J ends lost 1 base and 5 bases respectively, with 8 bases between them.

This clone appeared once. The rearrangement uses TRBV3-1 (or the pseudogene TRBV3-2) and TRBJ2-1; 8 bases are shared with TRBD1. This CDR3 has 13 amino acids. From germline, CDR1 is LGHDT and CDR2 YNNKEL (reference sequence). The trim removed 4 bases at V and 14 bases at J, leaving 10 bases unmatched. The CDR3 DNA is TGTGCCAGCAGCCTAACCCCAGACAGGGGCAAGTTCTTC. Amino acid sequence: CASSLTPDRGKFF.

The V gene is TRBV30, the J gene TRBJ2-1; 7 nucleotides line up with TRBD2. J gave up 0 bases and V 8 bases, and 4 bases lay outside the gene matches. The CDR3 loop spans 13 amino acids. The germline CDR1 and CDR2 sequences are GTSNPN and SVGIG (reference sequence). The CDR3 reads CAKSGNSYNEQFF. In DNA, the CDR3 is TGTGCCAAGAGCGGGAACTCCTACAATGAGCAGTTCTTC.

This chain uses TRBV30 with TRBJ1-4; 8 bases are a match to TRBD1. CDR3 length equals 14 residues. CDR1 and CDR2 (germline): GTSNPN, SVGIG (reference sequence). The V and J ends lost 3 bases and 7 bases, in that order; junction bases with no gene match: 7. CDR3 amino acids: CAWRSTDRGEKLFF. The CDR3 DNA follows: TGTGCCTGGAGGTCGACCGACAGGGGTGAAAAACTGTTTTTT.

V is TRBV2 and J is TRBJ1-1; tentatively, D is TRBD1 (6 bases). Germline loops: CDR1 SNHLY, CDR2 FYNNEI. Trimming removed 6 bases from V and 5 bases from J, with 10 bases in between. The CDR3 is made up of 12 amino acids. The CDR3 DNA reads TGTGCCAGCAGACAGGGAAGGACTGAAGCTTTCTTT. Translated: CASRQGRTEAFF.